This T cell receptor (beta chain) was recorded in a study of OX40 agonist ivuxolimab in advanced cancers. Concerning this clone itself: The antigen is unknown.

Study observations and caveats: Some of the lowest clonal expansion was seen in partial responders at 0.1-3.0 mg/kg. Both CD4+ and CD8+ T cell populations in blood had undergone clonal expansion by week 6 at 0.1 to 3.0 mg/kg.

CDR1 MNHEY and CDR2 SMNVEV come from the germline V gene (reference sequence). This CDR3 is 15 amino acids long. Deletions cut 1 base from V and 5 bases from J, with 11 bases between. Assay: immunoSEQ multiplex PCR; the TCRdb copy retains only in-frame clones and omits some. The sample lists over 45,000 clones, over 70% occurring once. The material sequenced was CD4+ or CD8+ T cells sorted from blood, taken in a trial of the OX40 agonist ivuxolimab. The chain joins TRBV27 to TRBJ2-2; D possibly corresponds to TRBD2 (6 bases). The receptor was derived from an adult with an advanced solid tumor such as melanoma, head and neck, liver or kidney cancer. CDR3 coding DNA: TGTGCCAGCAGTTTATTCGGGGGACGGACCGGGGAGCTGTTTTTT. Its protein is CASSLFGGRTGELFF.